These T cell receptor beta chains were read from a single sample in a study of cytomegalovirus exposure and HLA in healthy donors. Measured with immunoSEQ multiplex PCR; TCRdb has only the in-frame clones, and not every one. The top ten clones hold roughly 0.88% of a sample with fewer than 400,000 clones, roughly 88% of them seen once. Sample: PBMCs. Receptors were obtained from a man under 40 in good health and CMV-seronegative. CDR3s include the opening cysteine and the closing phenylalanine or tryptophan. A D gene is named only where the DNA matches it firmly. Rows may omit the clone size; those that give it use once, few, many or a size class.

DNA: TGTGCCAGCAGCGTACCAGGCGGGTCACCCCTCCACTTT
CDR3: CASSVPGGSPLHF
V: TRBV9
size: -
J: TRBJ1-6
D: -

DNA: TGTGCCAGCAGCGTAATTGAGACAGGGGGCATCGATGAGCAGTTCTTC
CDR3: CASSVIETGGIDEQFF
V: TRBV11-2
size: once
J: TRBJ2-1
D: TRBD1

DNA: TGTGCCAGCAGTTTTGGTGGCAGGGGTAGACTGTTTTTT
CDR3: CASSFGGRGRLFF
V: TRBV27
size: -
J: TRBJ1-4
D: -

DNA: TGTGCCAGCAGCCTCTACAGGGCCGGCATGAACACTGAAGCTTTCTTT
CDR3: CASSLYRAGMNTEAFF
V: TRBV7-9
size: once
J: TRBJ1-1
D: -

DNA: TGTGCCAGCAACCGGGACAGGGGGCTTGGAGAGACCCAGTACTTC
CDR3: CASNRDRGLGETQYF
V: TRBV2
size: -
J: TRBJ2-5
D: TRBD1

DNA: TGTGCCAGCAGCACGGACTGGGGGGATTCACCCCTCCACTTT
CDR3: CASSTDWGDSPLHF
V: TRBV5-6
size: few
J: TRBJ1-6
D: -

DNA: TGTGCCAGCAGTTCCATCTACAATGAGCAGTTCTTC
CDR3: CASSSIYNEQFF
V: TRBV6-6
size: once
J: TRBJ2-1
D: -

DNA: TGTGCCAGCGCCACGTCTATCCGGACTGAAGCTTTCTTT
CDR3: CASATSIRTEAFF
V: TRBV6-1
size: -
J: TRBJ1-1
D: -

DNA: TGTGCCAGCAGCCAAGTAGGGGGCCGGACAGATACGCAGTATTTT
CDR3: CASSQVGGRTDTQYF
V: TRBV14
size: -
J: TRBJ2-3
D: TRBD1

DNA: TGTGCCTGGAGTGTAGGACAGGGGGCTAGGAATGAGCAGTTCTTC
CDR3: CAWSVGQGARNEQFF
V: TRBV30
size: -
J: TRBJ2-1
D: TRBD1

DNA: TGTGCCAGTAGTATAGAACAATACACCGGGGAGCTGTTTTTT
CDR3: CASSIEQYTGELFF
V: TRBV19
size: -
J: TRBJ2-2
D: -

DNA: TGTGCCAGCAGCCCGCGGCGATCTCTTGACGAGCAGTACTTC
CDR3: CASSPRRSLDEQYF
V: TRBV13
size: few
J: TRBJ2-7
D: -

DNA: TGCGCCACTGGCCACGGCGGGAACACTGAAGCTTTCTTT
CDR3: CATGHGGNTEAFF
V: TRBV4-1
size: once
J: TRBJ1-1
D: -

DNA: TGTGCCAGCAGTAACAGGGAGGGCACTGAAGCTTTCTTT
CDR3: CASSNREGTEAFF
V: TRBV6-4
size: -
J: TRBJ1-1
D: -

DNA: TGCGCCAGCACTATCTCGGTTATGAGCTCCTACAATGAGCAGTTCTTC
CDR3: CASTISVMSSYNEQFF
V: TRBV5-1
size: -
J: TRBJ2-1
D: -

DNA: TGTGCCAGTAGTGCCGGGACAGGCGGTTACGAGCAGTACTTC
CDR3: CASSAGTGGYEQYF
V: TRBV19
size: -
J: TRBJ2-7
D: TRBD1

DNA: TGTGCCAGCAGTGCTGACCCGGGTGAAAAACTGTTTTTT
CDR3: CASSADPGEKLFF
V: TRBV2
size: -
J: TRBJ1-4
D: -

DNA: TGCGCCAGCAGCACTGGACAGGGGAACACTGAAGCTTTCTTT
CDR3: CASSTGQGNTEAFF
V: TRBV5-1
size: -
J: TRBJ1-1
D: TRBD1

DNA: TGTGCCAGCAGCCGACAGGGGGACTATGGCTACACCTTC
CDR3: CASSRQGDYGYTF
V: TRBV7-2
size: -
J: TRBJ1-2
D: TRBD1

DNA: TGTGCCAGCAGCTCGAGTCCCAATGAGCAGTTCTTC
CDR3: CASSSSPNEQFF
V: TRBV11-3
size: -
J: TRBJ2-1
D: -

DNA: TGTGCCACCTCCCGATGGGGGGGAGTTAATGAAAAACTGTTTTTT
CDR3: CATSRWGGVNEKLFF
V: TRBV27
size: -
J: TRBJ1-4
D: -

DNA: TGCGCCAGCAGCCCTTCTACAGGGGGCAACACTGAAGCTTTCTTT
CDR3: CASSPSTGGNTEAFF
V: TRBV5-1
size: -
J: TRBJ1-1
D: TRBD1

DNA: TGTGCCAGCAGCTTAGTCATCCACGAGCAGTACTTC
CDR3: CASSLVIHEQYF
V: TRBV7-2
size: -
J: TRBJ2-7
D: -

DNA: TGTGCCAGCGCTCTACCCCTGAGCTCCTACAATGAGCAGTTCTTC
CDR3: CASALPLSSYNEQFF
V: TRBV2
size: -
J: TRBJ2-1
D: -

DNA: TGTGCCAGCAGCCCCTCGGGGGACCTGTACCAAGAGACCCAGTACTTC
CDR3: CASSPSGDLYQETQYF
V: TRBV7-7
size: -
J: TRBJ2-5
D: -

DNA: TGCGCCAGCAGCCTGGGGGCGGATCTCTCCTATAATTCACCCCTCCACTTT
CDR3: CASSLGADLSYNSPLHF
V: TRBV4-1
size: -
J: TRBJ1-6
D: -

DNA: TGTGCCAGCAGTTACGTGCAGGGCGGTAATTCACCCCTCCACTTT
CDR3: CASSYVQGGNSPLHF
V: TRBV6-6
size: -
J: TRBJ1-6
D: -

DNA: TGCGCCAGCAGTGAACCCCCAGGGGACACCGGGGAGCTGTTTTTT
CDR3: CASSEPPGDTGELFF
V: TRBV10-2
size: -
J: TRBJ2-2
D: -

DNA: TGTGCCAGCAGCCCGCCGACGGAGGGTGGAAACACCATATATTTT
CDR3: CASSPPTEGGNTIYF
V: TRBV5-6
size: few
J: TRBJ1-3
D: -

DNA: TGCGCCAGCAGACCGAAGGGACTCAACACTGAAGCTTTCTTT
CDR3: CASRPKGLNTEAFF
V: TRBV4-1
size: -
J: TRBJ1-1
D: -

DNA: TGTGCCAGCTCACCAGCGACTAGCGGGGGTTCTTCCTACAATGAGCAGTTCTTC
CDR3: CASSPATSGGSSYNEQFF
V: TRBV18
size: -
J: TRBJ2-1
D: TRBD2

DNA: TGTGCCAGCAGCTTGGAGCGGGGGGCCTTTTACGAGCAGTACTTC
CDR3: CASSLERGAFYEQYF
V: TRBV11-2
size: -
J: TRBJ2-7
D: TRBD2

DNA: TGTGCCAGCAGTCTAAGGACGGGGGATTCCAATGAGCAGTTCTTC
CDR3: CASSLRTGDSNEQFF
V: TRBV6-6
size: -
J: TRBJ2-1
D: -

DNA: TGTGCCATCAGTGCCGGGACAAACACCGGGGAGCTGTTTTTT
CDR3: CAISAGTNTGELFF
V: TRBV10-3
size: -
J: TRBJ2-2
D: -

DNA: TGTGCCAGCAGCTTACAGGGGGCGCGGGGCGAGCAGTACTTC
CDR3: CASSLQGARGEQYF
V: TRBV7-9
size: few
J: TRBJ2-7
D: TRBD1

DNA: TGTGCCAGCAGCCTTTGGGCTAGCGGGGAAGATACGCAGTATTTT
CDR3: CASSLWASGEDTQYF
V: TRBV9
size: -
J: TRBJ2-3
D: TRBD2

DNA: TGTGCCAGCAGCTTGGACGGTAGCAATCAGCCCCAGCATTTT
CDR3: CASSLDGSNQPQHF
V: TRBV5-6
size: -
J: TRBJ1-5
D: -

DNA: TGTGCCAGCACCCCTCGGGGGGGAACCACTCAGCCCCAGCATTTT
CDR3: CASTPRGGTTQPQHF
V: TRBV6-1
size: -
J: TRBJ1-5
D: -

DNA: TGCGCCAGCAGCCACGGACAGGGCTTCAATCAGCCCCAGCATTTT
CDR3: CASSHGQGFNQPQHF
V: TRBV4-1
size: -
J: TRBJ1-5
D: TRBD1

DNA: TGTGCCAGCAGCTACGGACAGGGCACTGAAGCTTTCTTT
CDR3: CASSYGQGTEAFF
V: TRBV6-4
size: once
J: TRBJ1-1
D: TRBD1